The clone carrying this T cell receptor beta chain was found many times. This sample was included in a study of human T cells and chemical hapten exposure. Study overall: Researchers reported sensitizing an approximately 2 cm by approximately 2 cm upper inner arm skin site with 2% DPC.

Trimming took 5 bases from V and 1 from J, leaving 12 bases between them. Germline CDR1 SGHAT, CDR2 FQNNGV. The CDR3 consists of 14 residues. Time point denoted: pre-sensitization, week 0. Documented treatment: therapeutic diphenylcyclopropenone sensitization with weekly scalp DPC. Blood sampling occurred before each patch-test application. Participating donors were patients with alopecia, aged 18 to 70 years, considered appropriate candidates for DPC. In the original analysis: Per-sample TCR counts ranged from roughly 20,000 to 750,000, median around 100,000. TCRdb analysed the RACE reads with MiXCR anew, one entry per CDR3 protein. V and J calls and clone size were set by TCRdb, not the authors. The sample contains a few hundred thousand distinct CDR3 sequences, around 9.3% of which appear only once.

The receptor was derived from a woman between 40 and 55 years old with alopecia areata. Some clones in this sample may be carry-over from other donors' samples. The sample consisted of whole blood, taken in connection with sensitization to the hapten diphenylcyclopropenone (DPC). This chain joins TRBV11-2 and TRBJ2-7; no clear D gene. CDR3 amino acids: CASSPFKESYEQYF. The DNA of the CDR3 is TGTGCCAGCAGCCCGTTTAAAGAGTCCTACGAGCAGTACTTC.